This T cell receptor (beta chain) was profiled in a study of radiotherapy plus CTLA-4 blockade in lung cancer. People whose metastatic non-small-cell lung cancer was chemo-refractory got focal radiation along with CTLA-4 blockade by ipilimumab. Trimming took 5 bases from V and 1 from J; bases not matched to a gene: 5. CDR3 length: 15 amino acids. Germline lookup yields CDR1 SGHTA and CDR2 FQGTGA. Regarding the study as a whole: The study found tumor-derived TCR clones expanded in blood after radiotherapy plus ipilimumab.

Using immunoSEQ multiplex PCR, the repertoire was profiled, and TCRdb retains in-frame clones only, with some absent. The sample yields fewer than 100,000 clones, about 80% seen once. Notes on this clone: Its target is not known.

The sample consisted of peripheral blood, taken from a patient treated with radiotherapy plus ipilimumab. The receptor comes from a human donor with non-small cell lung cancer who had stable disease on radiotherapy plus ipilimumab. This chain connects TRBV7-3 to TRBJ2-5; TRBD2 agrees at 9 bases. The CDR3 DNA sequence: TGTGCCAGCAGCCCTGGGACTAGCCCCCAAGAGACCCAGTACTTC. Protein product: CASSPGTSPQETQYF.